The sequence of this T cell receptor (beta chain) was determined in a study of response to subunit inactivated influenza vaccine (dated 2018 in TCRdb). Turning to the overall study: Deep quantitative T cell receptor repertoire profiling was used in the study to track responses to a trivalent subunit inactivated influenza vaccine. What the work shows at the level of the full study, not this receptor alone: The authors proposed that each seasonal influenza vaccination may bring in only a limited number of new T cells.

Many counts were recorded for this clonotype. The specificity of this receptor is unknown. Base quality data are lacking; no much larger clone is found one base away. Receptor libraries were prepared by RT-PCR. The sequencer was an Illumina HiSeq 2500. The public sequencing data were trimmed at Q25 with fastp and processed into clonotypes with MiXCR by TCRdb, which kept only in-frame beta chains. Every distinct CDR3 protein forms one entry, paired with its most common genes and DNA. The sample data list over 400,000 distinct CDR3 sequences, and approximately 11% of these were observed just once. About 12% of the sample is held by the ten biggest clonotypes. The time point label for this specimen denotes: around 45 days after influenza vaccine administration. The CDR3 measures 14 amino acids from cysteine to phenylalanine. Only CDR3 DNA is held: 42 bases, read in frame from base 1. Trimming leaves V shorter by 7 bases and J shorter by 5 bases, with the junction holding 6 bases beyond the gene matches.

The chain couples TRBV12-3 or TRBV12-4 to TRBJ2-1, and TRBD2 aligns with 9 junction nucleotides. Source: PBMCs from blood, taken 45 days after vaccination. The receptor comes from a middle-aged man who received an inactivated influenza vaccine. Donor details come from another sample of the same person, matched by shared clones. CDR3 reads: CASKAGLAHNEQFF. The bases are TGTGCCAGCAAAGCGGGACTAGCCCACAATGAGCAGTTCTTC.